This TCR beta chain comes out of a study of OX40 agonist ivuxolimab in advanced cancers. In the study overall: Every 2 weeks, patients received ivuxolimab intravenously, dosed at 0.01 to 10 mg/kg.

V gave up 6 bases and J gave up 2 bases, with 17 bases separating them. This CDR3 spans 16 amino acids. Germline V gene sequence: CDR1 MDHEN, CDR2 SYDVKM. Study-level findings and limits: CD8+ T cells (on average) carried more expanded clones than CD4+ T cells. At doses 0.1 to 3.0 mg/kg, CD4+ and CD8+ clones expanded.

Produced via immunoSEQ multiplex PCR; TCRdb's table is partial and in-frame only. The sample carries some 30,000 clones, about nine tenths recorded once. In regard to this clone: Antigen unknown.

This TCR came from an adult with an advanced solid tumor such as melanoma, head and neck, liver or kidney cancer. This chain uses TRBV28 with TRBJ2-1; a possible D gene is TRBD2 (6 bases). The source material was CD4+ or CD8+ T cells sorted from blood, sampled in a trial of the OX40 agonist ivuxolimab. CDR3 in amino acids: CASSGNPRGPYNEQFF. The CDR3 DNA sequence: TGTGCCAGCAGCGGAAACCCGCGGGGACCCTACAATGAGCAGTTCTTC. Using reference TRBV28 and TRBJ2-1 for the parts outside the CDR3, the full variable domain is DVKVTQSSRYLVKRTGEKVFLECVQDMDHENMFWYRQDPGLGLRLIYFSYDVKMKEKGDIPEGYSVSREKKERFSLILESASTNQTSMYLCASSGNPRGPYNEQFFGPGTRLTVL.